Below, 6 T cell receptor beta chains from the same sample are listed, as sequenced in a study of low-dose radiotherapy and immunotherapy resistance in tumors. Gene-specific TRAV and TRBV primers were used for first-strand cDNA, covering alpha and beta chains. The authors amplified TCRs for about 20 PCR cycles with a constant-region primer and a V-primer adapter. TCRdb re-analysed the reads in MiXCR, keeping a single row per CDR3 protein. The data contain about 7,900 distinct CDR3 sequences, about 67% of them seen just once; the ten biggest clones take up more than 8.5%. These receptors were collected from a human donor with advanced metastatic prostate, ovarian, gallbladder or colorectal cancer (not recorded which). This table probably holds off-target reads from a library built for another chain.

DNA for the CDR3: TGTGCCAGCAGCCAAGGGACCGAGCAGTTCTTC. It codes for CASSQGTEQFF. The V call is TRBV27, the J call TRBJ2-1; the D call may be TRBD1 or TRBD2 (5 bases each). Deletions cut 6 bases from V and 10 bases from J, with 10 bases between. The CDR3 is 11 amino acids. CDR1 and CDR2 from the germline V gene are MNHEY and SMNVEV (reference sequence).

The chain uses TRBV4-3 and TRBJ2-5; TRBD1 matches at 8 bases. Germline V gives CDR1 LGHNA, CDR2 YSLEER. J gave up 2 bases and V 1 base, and 0 bases lay outside the gene matches. This CDR3 comprises 14 residues. The CDR3 here is CASSQGTGQETQYF. Written as DNA, the CDR3 is TGCGCCAGCAGCCAAGGGACAGGGCAAGAGACCCAGTACTTC.

The rearrangement uses TRBV4-3 and TRBJ2-1; 10 positions match TRBD1. The CDR3 runs to 14 residues. CDR1 LGHNA and CDR2 YSLEER come from the germline V gene. The V segment lost 3 bases and the J segment 10 bases; nucleotides outside the gene matches: 6. The CDR3 reads CASSHGTGAGEQFF. CDR3 nucleotide sequence: TGCGCCAGCAGCCACGGGACAGGGGCAGGCGAGCAGTTCTTC.

This clonotype is medium-sized (0.01 to 0.1%) in the sample. This chain joins TRBV28 and TRBJ1-5; a weak D match, TRBD1 (5 bases). The CDR3 totals 14 residues. The germline V and J ends were trimmed by 3 bases and 9 bases, with 15 bases remaining between them. CDR1 is MDHEN and CDR2 is SYDVKM in the germline V gene. The CDR3 here is CASSFMGPAGPQHF. CDR3 sequence (DNA): TGTGCCAGCAGTTTTATGGGGCCCGCGGGGCCCCAGCATTTT.

The chain recombines TRBV3-1 with TRBJ1-4; tentatively, D is TRBD1 (5 bases). Trimming left V 2 bases short and J 7 bases short, with 11 bases between. CDR3 length: 14 amino acids. Germline values: CDR1 LGHDT, CDR2 YNNKEL (reference sequence). The DNA for the CDR3 is TGTGCCAGCAGCCAATCCGGGGGGGGTGAAAAACTGTTTTTT. Protein product: CASSQSGGGEKLFF.

This clonotype turned up a few times. The gene calls are TRBV29-1 and TRBJ2-3; 7 bases match TRBD1. The CDR3 loop spans 16 amino acids. Per germline, CDR1 SQVTM and CDR2 ANQGSEA. V gave up 6 bases and J gave up 1 base; unmatched junction bases: 13. The CDR3 is CSVESTPGTGTDTQYF. The CDR3 DNA follows: TGCAGCGTAGAATCAACGCCCGGGACAGGCACAGATACGCAGTATTTT.